This TCR beta chain stems from a study of sequential checkpoint blockade in melanoma. On the study more broadly: Both treatment sequences were followed by maintenance nivolumab. After nivolumab or ipilimumab alone, roughly 20 patients had week-13 rebiopsies.

This CDR3 region has 18 residues. Germline V CDR1 and CDR2: SGHRS, YFSETQ. V was cut by 4 bases and J by 4 bases, with 26 bases left in between. Broader study findings: Patients with week-13 increases in T-cell fraction and clonality benefited about 30 times more often.

Treatment: randomized to nivolumab then ipilimumab (arm A) or the reverse (arm B). No patient had prior DNA-damaging chemotherapy. TCRdb's table, derived via immunoSEQ multiplex PCR, lists solely in-frame clones and lacks some. The sample includes approximately 5,000 clones, around a quarter of them seen just once. On this clone: Its antigen is unknown.

The specimen was tumor tissue (inferred from file names), collected from a patient given nivolumab and ipilimumab in sequence. The rearrangement uses TRBV5-1 and TRBJ1-2; D unclear. This sequence originates from a human donor with melanoma. The CDR3 sequence: CASSPSTPTASNLYGYTF. CDR3 DNA sequence: TGCGCCAGCAGCCCCTCCACCCCGACGGCATCCAACCTCTATGGCTACACCTTC. The variable domain in full, completed from reference TRBV5-1 and TRBJ1-2, reads KAGVTQTPRYLIKTRGQQVTLSCSPISGHRSVSWYQQTPGQGLQFLFEYFSETQRNKGNFPGRFSGRQFSNSRSEMNVSTLELGDSALYLCASSPSTPTASNLYGYTFGSGTRLTVV.